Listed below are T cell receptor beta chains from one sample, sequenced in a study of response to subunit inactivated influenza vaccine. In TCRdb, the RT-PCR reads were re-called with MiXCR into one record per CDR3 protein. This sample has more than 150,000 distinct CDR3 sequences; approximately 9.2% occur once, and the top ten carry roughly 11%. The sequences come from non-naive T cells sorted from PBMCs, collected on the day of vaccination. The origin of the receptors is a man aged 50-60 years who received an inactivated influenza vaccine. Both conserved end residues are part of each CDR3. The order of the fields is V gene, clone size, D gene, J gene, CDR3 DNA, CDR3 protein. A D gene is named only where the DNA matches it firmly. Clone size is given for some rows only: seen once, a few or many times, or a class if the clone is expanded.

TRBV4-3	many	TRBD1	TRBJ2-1	TGCGCCAGCAGCCAAGGATACAGGGGTACCTACAATGAGCAGTTCTTC	CASSQGYRGTYNEQFF
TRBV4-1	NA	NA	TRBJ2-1	TGCGCCAGCAGCTCCCTCCAGGGTATCGATGAGCAGTTCTTC	CASSSLQGIDEQFF
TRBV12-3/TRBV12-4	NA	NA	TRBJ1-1	TGTGCCAGCAGACCGCGGGCAGCTGAAGCTTTCTTT	CASRPRAAEAFF
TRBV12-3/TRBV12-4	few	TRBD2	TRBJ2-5	TGTGCCAGCAGCTACGCCGGGACTAGCGGGGAGACCCAGTACTTC	CASSYAGTSGETQYF
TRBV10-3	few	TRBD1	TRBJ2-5	TGTGCCATCAAGAACGGACAGGGCGTTTGGGAGACCCAGTACTTC	CAIKNGQGVWETQYF
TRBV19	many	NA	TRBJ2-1	TGTGCCAGTACCTTTAGCGGAAGCTCCTACAATGAGCAGTTCTTC	CASTFSGSSYNEQFF
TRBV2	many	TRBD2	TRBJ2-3	TGTGCCAGCAGATCCCCTAGCGGGAGGGCTGATACGCAGTATTTT	CASRSPSGRADTQYF
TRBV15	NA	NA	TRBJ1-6	TGTGCCACCAGCAGACAGGGTTCAAATTCACCCCTCCACTTT	CATSRQGSNSPLHF
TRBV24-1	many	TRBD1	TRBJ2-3	TGTGCCACCAGTGACAACCTGGGACAGACTACGCAGTATTTT	CATSDNLGQTTQYF
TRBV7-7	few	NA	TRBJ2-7	TGTGCCAGCAGCTGGGGACTTCCCTACGAGCAGTACTTC	CASSWGLPYEQYF
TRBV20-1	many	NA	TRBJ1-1	TGCAGTGCTAGAAGGTCAGCGAACACTGAAGCTTTCTTT	CSARRSANTEAFF
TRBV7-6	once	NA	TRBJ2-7	TGTGCCAGCAGCTTAGAAGGTCGACAGAACCTACCCTACGAGCAGTACTTC	CASSLEGRQNLPYEQYF
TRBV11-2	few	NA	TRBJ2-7	TGTGCCAGCAGCTCTGGGGGCGAGGGGGAGCAGTACTTC	CASSSGGEGEQYF
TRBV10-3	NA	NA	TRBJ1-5	TGTGCCATCAGTTCTCAGGGAACGGGCAATCAGCCCCAGCATTTT	CAISSQGTGNQPQHF
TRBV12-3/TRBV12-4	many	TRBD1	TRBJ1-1	TGTGCCAGCAGCCCAGGGGGCACTGAAGCTTTCTTT	CASSPGGTEAFF